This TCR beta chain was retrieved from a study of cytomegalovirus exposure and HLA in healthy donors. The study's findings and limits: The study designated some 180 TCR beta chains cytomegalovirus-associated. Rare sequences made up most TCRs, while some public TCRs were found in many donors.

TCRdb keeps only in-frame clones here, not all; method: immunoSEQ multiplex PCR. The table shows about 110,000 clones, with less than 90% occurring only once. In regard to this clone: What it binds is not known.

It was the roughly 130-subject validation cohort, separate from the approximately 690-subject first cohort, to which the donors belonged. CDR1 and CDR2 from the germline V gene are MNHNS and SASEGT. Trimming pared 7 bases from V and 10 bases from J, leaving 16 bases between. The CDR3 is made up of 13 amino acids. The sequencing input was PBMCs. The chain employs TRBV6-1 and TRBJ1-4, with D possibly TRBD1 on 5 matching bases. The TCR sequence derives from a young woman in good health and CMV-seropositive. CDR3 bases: TGTGCCAGCACCCCCCAGGGTTTAGGAAAACTGTTTTTT. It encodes CASTPQGLGKLFF.